These 7 T cell receptor beta chains were sequenced from one sample in a study of neurological immune-mediated disorders (dated by TCRdb to about 2019). Libraries came from 5' RACE. Reads for this sample came from an Illumina HiSeq 2500. The public reads were reanalyzed by TCRdb: fastp trimming at Q25, MiXCR alignment, in-frame beta chains only. Rows with a matching CDR3 protein are joined into one entry that keeps the most common DNA and genes. The sample profile shows some 37,000 distinct CDR3 sequences; nearly 5% of them were found once. The ten most abundant clones make up approximately 10% of the sample. Sample: CD4+ T cells from blood. The receptors come from a man aged 18-30 years in good health.

This clonotype appeared many times. The CDR3 bases are TGCGCCAGCACCCTGAGGGGGGACCCAGCCGGGGAGCTGTTTTTT. This encodes CASTLRGDPAGELFF. The chain uses TRBV5-1 and TRBJ2-2; D may match TRBD1 or TRBD2 (6 bases each). The CDR3 loop spans 15 amino acids. V lost 6 bases and J 6 bases, leaving 18 bases between the germline ends. The V gene's germline CDR1 is SGHRS and CDR2 YFSETQ.

In this sample, this clonotype turned up many times. This chain uses TRBV5-1 with TRBJ2-7; 7 bases match TRBD1. Germline loops: CDR1 SGHRS, CDR2 YFSETQ. Losses at the gene ends were 3 bases for V and 0 bases for J; bases not matched to a gene: 6. The CDR3 runs 15 residues. CDR3 protein: CASSSRDSFSYEQYF. The DNA of the CDR3 is TGCGCCAGCAGCTCCCGGGACAGCTTCTCCTACGAGCAGTACTTC.

This clonotype came up many times. The chain combines TRBV2 with TRBJ1-1; D remains unclear. V lost 4 bases to trimming and J lost 3 bases, with 12 bases between them. Germline V gene lookup returns CDR1 SNHLY and CDR2 FYNNEI. The CDR3 consists of 14 residues. The DNA of the CDR3 is TGTGCCAGCAGTGCGGGCCCCTGGGACACTGAAGCTTTCTTT. Its protein product is CASSAGPWDTEAFF. Drawing the rest from reference TRBV2 and TRBJ1-1, the complete variable domain is EPEVTQTPSHQVTQMGQEVILRCVPISNHLYFYWYRQILGQKVEFLVSFYNNEISEKSEIFDDQFSVERPDGSNFTLKIRSTKLEDSAMYFCASSAGPWDTEAFFGQGTRLTVV.

This clonotype showed up many times. The genes are TRBV12-3 or TRBV12-4 and TRBJ2-3; a weak D match, TRBD2 (6 bases). With 6 bases removed from V and 1 base from J, the gap between germline ends came to 11 bases. This CDR3 comprises 14 residues. The CDR3, as DNA: TGTGCCAGCAGCCTGCCGGGGGGCACAGATACGCAGTATTTT. It translates to CASSLPGGTDTQYF.

This clonotype was found many times. V is TRBV27 and J is TRBJ1-3; TRBD1 is a possible D gene (5 bases). The length of the CDR3 is 13 residues. V shed 6 bases and J shed 3 bases, with 9 bases lying between them. Germline CDR1 and CDR2: MNHEY and SMNVEV (reference sequence). The CDR3 loop reads CASSRAGGNTIYF. The CDR3 DNA reads as TGTGCCAGCAGCAGGGCGGGTGGAAACACCATATATTTT.

This clonotype was seen repeatedly, ten times or more. This rearrangement joins TRBV24-1 to TRBJ2-7; 16 positions match TRBD2. The CDR3 totals 19 residues. CDR1 is KGHDR, CDR2 SFDVKD, per germline. V dropped 4 bases and J dropped 2; count of bases not matched to a gene: 10. The CDR3 DNA reads TGTGCCACCAGTGAGGAGACCGGGACTAGCGGGGGGGATACCTACGAGCAGTACTTC. Translation: CATSEETGTSGGDTYEQYF.

The sample holds many counts of this clonotype. The chain combines TRBV5-4 with TRBJ2-3; 9 bases agree with TRBD2. Germline V gives CDR1 SGHNT, CDR2 YYREEE (reference sequence). CDR3 length: 17 residues. Trimming cost V 2 bases and J 1 base; bases outside gene matches: 8. CDR3 sequence (DNA): TGTGCCAGCAGCTTACTCGCGGGGGGGCCGGGCACAGATACGCAGTATTTT. Translating it yields CASSLLAGGPGTDTQYF.